These 9 T cell receptor beta chains were sequenced from one sample in a study of shared clonotypes between healthy human individuals. Produced via immunoSEQ multiplex PCR; TCRdb's table is partial and in-frame only. The table includes approximately 640,000 clones, roughly 88% detected once. The specimen sequenced was memory CD8+ T cells from PBMCs. The subset: CD45RO+ cells pooled with CCR7-negative TemRA cells. Receptor source: a man younger than 30 in good health. Some clones in this sample may be carry-over from other donors' samples.

Only a few counts were recorded for this clone. The genes are TRBV7-9 and TRBJ1-1, with D possibly TRBD1 on 6 matching bases. CDR1 is SEHNR, CDR2 FQNEAQ, per germline (reference sequence). Deletions cut 8 bases from V and 1 base from J, with 11 bases between. The CDR3 runs to 13 residues. The DNA of the CDR3 is TGTGCCAGCCGAGGGGGACAGAACACTGAAGCTTTCTTT. This translates into CASRGGQNTEAFF.

The chain recombines TRBV6-1 with TRBJ1-1, with D possibly TRBD1 on 6 matching bases. The germline CDR1 and CDR2 sequences are MNHNS and SASEGT. The CDR3 runs to 12 residues. V lost 11 bases and J lost 4, with 14 bases in between. The CDR3 sequence is CAPTGTATEAFF. The CDR3 nucleotides read TGTGCCCCCACAGGGACCGCCACTGAAGCTTTCTTT.

The V call is TRBV5-4, the J call TRBJ2-2; perhaps TRBD2 as D (5 bases). Germline lookup yields CDR1 SGHNT and CDR2 YYREEE (reference sequence). V was cut by 7 bases and J by 4 bases, with 14 bases left in between. The CDR3 covers 14 residues. The CDR3 coding sequence is TGTGCCAGCCTGGTGGGCGGGTCCACCGGGGAGCTGTTTTTT. Encoded protein: CASLVGGSTGELFF.

V usage is TRBV5-1 and J usage is TRBJ1-1; D is uncertain. Trimming shortened V by 0 bases and J by 0 bases, and 9 bases separated the two germline ends. The germline gives CDR1 SGHRS, CDR2 YFSETQ. This CDR3 has 15 amino acids. In DNA, the CDR3 is TGCGCCAGCAGCTTGGCCCAGAGTCTGAACACTGAAGCTTTCTTT. Its translation: CASSLAQSLNTEAFF.

Turning to this clone: A read error is possible here, since a much larger clone lies one base away. The rearrangement links TRBV11-2 to TRBJ2-7; 8 bases are a match to TRBD1. CDR1 is SGHAT and CDR2 is FQNNGV in the germline V gene. There are 13 residues in the CDR3. Trimming cost V 3 bases and J 3 bases; bases outside gene matches: 1. The CDR3 coding sequence is TGTGCCAGCAGCTTCGGGACAGGCTACGAGCAGTACTTC. Translated: CASSFGTGYEQYF. Using reference TRBV11-2 and TRBJ2-7 for the parts outside the CDR3, the full variable domain is EAGVAQSPRYKIIEKRQSVAFWCNPISGHATLYWYQQILGQGPKLLIQFQNNGVVDDSQLPKDRFSAERLKGVDSTLKIQPAKLEDSAVYLCASSFGTGYEQYFGPGTRLTVT.

The J gene is TRBJ2-1, the V gene TRBV7-9; maybe TRBD2 (5 bases). CDR1 is SEHNR and CDR2 is FQNEAQ in the germline V gene (reference sequence). V was trimmed by 1 base and J by 8 bases, leaving 9 bases between them. The CDR3 spans 13 residues. The CDR3 region is CASSLGARDEQFF. CDR3 in DNA: TGTGCCAGCAGCTTAGGGGCGAGGGATGAGCAGTTCTTC.

The chain carries TRBV7-3 and TRBJ2-2; perhaps TRBD1 as D (6 bases). The V and J ends lost 5 bases and 6 bases respectively, with 19 bases between them. The CDR3 is made up of 16 amino acids. The germline V gene has CDR1 SGHTA and CDR2 FQGTGA. CDR3 DNA sequence: TGTGCCAGCAGCCCAGCGGTCAGGGGAAATCCCGGGGAGCTGTTTTTT. This codes for CASSPAVRGNPGELFF.

The genes are TRBV4-1 and TRBJ1-5, with D perhaps TRBD1 (6 bases). The CDR3 totals 18 residues. Trimming cost V 2 bases and J 5 bases, with 22 bases left between them. Germline-derived CDR1 and CDR2 are MGHRA and YSYEKL. The CDR3 DNA is TGCGCCAGCAGCCAAAGAACCCTAGGGGGTATAGTCGATCAGCCCCAGCATTTT. The encoded protein is CASSQRTLGGIVDQPQHF.

The chain has TRBV7-8 and TRBJ2-1, with TRBD2 identical over 8 bases. J gave up 8 bases and V 0 bases, and 3 bases lay outside the gene matches. Germline assignment: CDR1 SGHVS and CDR2 FQNEAQ. The CDR3 is 14 residues long. The CDR3 coding sequence is TGTGCCAGCAGCTTAGCGGCGGGAGGCTATGAGCAGTTCTTC. Residues: CASSLAAGGYEQFF.